This T cell receptor (beta chain) came from a study of blood T cell repertoires in COVID-19. On the study more broadly: The analysed material was cDNA or gDNA that came from T cells, B-cell-depleted T cells, or PBMCs.

Participants reported their clinical history, and cohort assignment relied on those reports. Exposed volunteers were people who met a COVID-19 case within 2 weeks before study entry. V lost 4 bases and J lost 1; bases outside the gene matches: 5. Germline V CDR1 and CDR2: MGHRA, YSYEKL. The CDR3 covers 16 residues. Source study methods: Amplification with reference gene primers provided the estimates of nucleated cell counts. Only in-frame clones appear in the TCRdb table, and some are missing; sequencing was by immunoSEQ multiplex PCR. The D gene and trimming were derived from the DNA, and the V and J assignments and clone size from that table. The sample shows around 200,000 clones, 75% to 90% of them seen only once.

The sequencing sample was made of PBMCs or T cells enriched from blood (not recorded which). The J gene is TRBJ2-5, the V gene TRBV4-1; 11 bases are shared with TRBD2. This TCR was recovered from a woman aged 25 to 39 who had been exposed to COVID-19. The CDR3 here is CASSPSGGTLQETQYF. Written as DNA, the CDR3 is TGCGCCAGCAGCCCTAGCGGGGGGACACTCCAAGAGACCCAGTACTTC.